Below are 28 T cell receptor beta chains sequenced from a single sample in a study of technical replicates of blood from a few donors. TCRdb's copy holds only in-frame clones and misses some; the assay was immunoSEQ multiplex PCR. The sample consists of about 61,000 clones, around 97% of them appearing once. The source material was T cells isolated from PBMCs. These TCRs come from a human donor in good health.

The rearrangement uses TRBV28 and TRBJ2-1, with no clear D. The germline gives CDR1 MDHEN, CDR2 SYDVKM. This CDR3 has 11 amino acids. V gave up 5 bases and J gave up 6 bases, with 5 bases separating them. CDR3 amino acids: CASSVLNEQFF. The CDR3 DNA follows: TGTGCCAGCAGTGTCCTCAATGAGCAGTTCTTC.

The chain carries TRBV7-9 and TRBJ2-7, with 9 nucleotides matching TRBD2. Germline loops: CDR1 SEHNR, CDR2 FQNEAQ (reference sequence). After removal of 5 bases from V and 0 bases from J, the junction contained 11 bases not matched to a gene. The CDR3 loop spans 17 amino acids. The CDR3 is CASSHPIMTSGSYEQYF. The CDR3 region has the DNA TGTGCCAGCAGCCACCCGATTATGACTAGCGGCTCCTACGAGCAGTACTTC.

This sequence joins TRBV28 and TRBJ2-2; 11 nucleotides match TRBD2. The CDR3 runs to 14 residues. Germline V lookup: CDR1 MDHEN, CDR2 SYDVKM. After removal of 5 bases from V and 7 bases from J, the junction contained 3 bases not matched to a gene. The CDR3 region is CASSRLAGIGELFF. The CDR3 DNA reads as TGTGCCAGCAGTCGACTAGCGGGAATCGGGGAGCTGTTTTTT.

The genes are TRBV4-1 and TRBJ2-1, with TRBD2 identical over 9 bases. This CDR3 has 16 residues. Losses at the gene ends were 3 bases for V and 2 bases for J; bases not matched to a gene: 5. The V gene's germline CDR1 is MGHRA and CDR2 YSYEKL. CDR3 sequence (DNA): TGCGCCAGCAGCCACCCCAGCGGGGGGACCTACAATGAGCAGTTCTTC. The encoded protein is CASSHPSGGTYNEQFF.

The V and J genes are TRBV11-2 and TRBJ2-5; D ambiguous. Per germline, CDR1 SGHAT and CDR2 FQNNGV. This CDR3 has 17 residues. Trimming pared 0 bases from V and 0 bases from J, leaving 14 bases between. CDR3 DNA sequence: TGTGCCAGCAGCTTAGATCCCGGGTCAACGTACCAAGAGACCCAGTACTTC. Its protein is CASSLDPGSTYQETQYF.

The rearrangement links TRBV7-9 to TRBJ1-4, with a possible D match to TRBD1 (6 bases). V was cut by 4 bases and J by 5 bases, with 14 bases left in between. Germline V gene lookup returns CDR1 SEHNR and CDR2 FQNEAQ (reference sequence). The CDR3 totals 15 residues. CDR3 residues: CASSSTDRLNEKLFF. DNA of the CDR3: TGTGCCAGCAGCTCTACCGACAGGCTGAATGAAAAACTGTTTTTT.

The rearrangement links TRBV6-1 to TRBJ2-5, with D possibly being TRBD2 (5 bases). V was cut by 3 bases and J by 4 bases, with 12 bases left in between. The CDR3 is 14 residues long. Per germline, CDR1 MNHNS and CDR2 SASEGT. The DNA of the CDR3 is TGTGCCAGCAGTGAGCCGGACTTTCTAGAGACCCAGTACTTC. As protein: CASSEPDFLETQYF.

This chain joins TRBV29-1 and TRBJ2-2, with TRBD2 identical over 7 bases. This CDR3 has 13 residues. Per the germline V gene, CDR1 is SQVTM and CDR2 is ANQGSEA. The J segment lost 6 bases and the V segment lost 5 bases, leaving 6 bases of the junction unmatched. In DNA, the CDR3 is TGCAGCGTTCATAGACTAGCCGCCGGGGAGCTGTTTTTT. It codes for CSVHRLAAGELFF.

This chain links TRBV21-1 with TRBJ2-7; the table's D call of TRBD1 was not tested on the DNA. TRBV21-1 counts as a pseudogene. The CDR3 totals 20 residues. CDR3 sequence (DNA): TGTGCCAGCAGCAAAACCCTCAACTGGTATTCGGTGGGCAACTCCTACGAGCAGTACTTC. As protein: CASSKTLNWYSVGNSYEQYF.

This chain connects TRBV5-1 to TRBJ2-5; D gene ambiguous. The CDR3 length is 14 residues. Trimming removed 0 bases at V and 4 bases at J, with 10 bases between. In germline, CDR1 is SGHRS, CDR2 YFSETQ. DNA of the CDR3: TGCGCCAGCAGCTTGGCGGTCTTCCGAGAGACCCAGTACTTC. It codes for CASSLAVFRETQYF.

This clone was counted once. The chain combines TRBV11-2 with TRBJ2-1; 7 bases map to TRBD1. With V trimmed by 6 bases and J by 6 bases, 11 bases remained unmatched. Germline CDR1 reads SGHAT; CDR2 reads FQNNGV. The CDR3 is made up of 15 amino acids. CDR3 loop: CASSRDRATFNEQFF. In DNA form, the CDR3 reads TGTGCCAGCAGTAGAGACAGGGCCACATTCAATGAGCAGTTCTTC.

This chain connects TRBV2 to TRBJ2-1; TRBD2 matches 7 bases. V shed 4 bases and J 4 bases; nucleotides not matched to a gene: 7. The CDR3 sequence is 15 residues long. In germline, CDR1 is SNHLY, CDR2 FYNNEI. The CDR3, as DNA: TGTGCCAGCAGTGTGGGAGGGCGGTTATACAATGAGCAGTTCTTC. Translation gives CASSVGGRLYNEQFF.

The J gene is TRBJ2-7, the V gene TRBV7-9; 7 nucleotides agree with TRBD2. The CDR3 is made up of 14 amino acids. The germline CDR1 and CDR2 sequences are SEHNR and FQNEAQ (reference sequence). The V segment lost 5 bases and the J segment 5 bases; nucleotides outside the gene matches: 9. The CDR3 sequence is CASSLGLEPNEQYF. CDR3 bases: TGTGCCAGCAGCCTTGGACTAGAACCTAACGAGCAGTACTTC. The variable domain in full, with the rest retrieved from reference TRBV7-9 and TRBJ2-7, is DTGVSQNPRHKITKRGQNVTFRCDPISEHNRLYWYRQTLGQGPEFLTYFQNEAQLEKSRLLSDRFSAERPKGSFSTLEIQRTEQGDSAMYLCASSLGLEPNEQYFGPGTRLTVT.

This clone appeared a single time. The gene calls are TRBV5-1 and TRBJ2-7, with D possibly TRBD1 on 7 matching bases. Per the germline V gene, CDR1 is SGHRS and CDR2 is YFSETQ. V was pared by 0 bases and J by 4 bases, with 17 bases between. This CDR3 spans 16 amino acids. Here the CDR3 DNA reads TGCGCCAGCAGCTTGGAAGGGGGCGCTGGAGGGTACGAGCAGTACTTC. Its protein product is CASSLEGGAGGYEQYF. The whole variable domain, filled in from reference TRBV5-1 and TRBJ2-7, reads KAGVTQTPRYLIKTRGQQVTLSCSPISGHRSVSWYQQTPGQGLQFLFEYFSETQRNKGNFPGRFSGRQFSNSRSEMNVSTLELGDSALYLCASSLEGGAGGYEQYFGPGTRLTVT.

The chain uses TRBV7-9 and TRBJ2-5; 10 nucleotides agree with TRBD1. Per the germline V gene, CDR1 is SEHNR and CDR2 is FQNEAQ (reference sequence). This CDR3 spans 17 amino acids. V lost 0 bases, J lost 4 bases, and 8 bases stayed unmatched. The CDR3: CASSLAAGTGVGETQYF. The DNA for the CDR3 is TGTGCCAGCAGCTTAGCGGCCGGGACAGGGGTTGGAGAGACCCAGTACTTC.

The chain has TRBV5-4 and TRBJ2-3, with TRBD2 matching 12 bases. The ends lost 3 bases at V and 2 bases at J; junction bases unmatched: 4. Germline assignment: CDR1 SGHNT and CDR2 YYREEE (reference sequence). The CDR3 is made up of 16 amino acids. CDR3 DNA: TGTGCCAGCAGCTACGGACTAGCGGGGATCACAGATACGCAGTATTTT. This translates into CASSYGLAGITDTQYF. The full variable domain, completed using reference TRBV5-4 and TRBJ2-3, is ETGVTQSPTHLIKTRGQQVTLRCSSQSGHNTVSWYQQALGQGPQFIFQYYREEENGRGNFPPRFSGLQFPNYSSELNVNALELDDSALYLCASSYGLAGITDTQYFGPGTRLTVL.

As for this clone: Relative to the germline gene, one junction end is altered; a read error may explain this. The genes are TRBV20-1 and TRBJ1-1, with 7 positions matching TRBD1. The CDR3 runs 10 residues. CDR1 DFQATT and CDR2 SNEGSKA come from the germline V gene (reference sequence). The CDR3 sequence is CSANPYRGLF. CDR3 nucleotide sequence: TGCAGTGCCAATCCATACAGGGGACTCTTT.

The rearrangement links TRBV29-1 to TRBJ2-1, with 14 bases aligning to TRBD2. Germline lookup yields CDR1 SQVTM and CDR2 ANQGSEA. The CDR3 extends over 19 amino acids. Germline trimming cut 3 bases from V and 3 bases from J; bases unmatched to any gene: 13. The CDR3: CSVDATPRLAGGFYNEQFF. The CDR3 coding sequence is TGCAGCGTTGACGCTACACCCCGACTAGCGGGAGGGTTCTACAATGAGCAGTTCTTC.

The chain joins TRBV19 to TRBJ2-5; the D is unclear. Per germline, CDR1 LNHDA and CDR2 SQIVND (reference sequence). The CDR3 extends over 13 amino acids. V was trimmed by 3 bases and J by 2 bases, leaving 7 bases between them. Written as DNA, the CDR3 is TGTGCCAGTAGTATCCACTCTCAAGAGACCCAGTACTTC. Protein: CASSIHSQETQYF.

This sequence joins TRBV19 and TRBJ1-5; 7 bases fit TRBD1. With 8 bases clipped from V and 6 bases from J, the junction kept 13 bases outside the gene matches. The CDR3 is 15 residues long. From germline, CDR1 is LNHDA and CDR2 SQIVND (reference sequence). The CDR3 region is CASERTGGAGQPQHF. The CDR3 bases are TGTGCCAGTGAAAGGACAGGCGGGGCCGGTCAGCCCCAGCATTTT.

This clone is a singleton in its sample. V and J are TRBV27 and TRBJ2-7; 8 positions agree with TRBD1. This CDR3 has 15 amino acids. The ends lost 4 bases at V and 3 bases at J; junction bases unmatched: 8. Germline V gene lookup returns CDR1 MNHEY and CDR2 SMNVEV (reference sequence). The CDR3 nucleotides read TGTGCCAGCAGTTCCGTCAGACAGGGGTTCTACGAGCAGTACTTC. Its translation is CASSSVRQGFYEQYF.

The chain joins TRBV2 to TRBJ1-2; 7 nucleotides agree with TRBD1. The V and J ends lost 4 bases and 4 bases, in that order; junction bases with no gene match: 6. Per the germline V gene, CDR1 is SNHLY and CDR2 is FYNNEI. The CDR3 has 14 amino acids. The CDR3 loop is CASSAGTAVYGYTF. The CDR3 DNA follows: TGTGCCAGCAGTGCGGGGACAGCCGTCTATGGCTACACCTTC. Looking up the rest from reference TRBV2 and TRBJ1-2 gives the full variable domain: EPEVTQTPSHQVTQMGQEVILRCVPISNHLYFYWYRQILGQKVEFLVSFYNNEISEKSEIFDDQFSVERPDGSNFTLKIRSTKLEDSAMYFCASSAGTAVYGYTFGSGTRLTVV.

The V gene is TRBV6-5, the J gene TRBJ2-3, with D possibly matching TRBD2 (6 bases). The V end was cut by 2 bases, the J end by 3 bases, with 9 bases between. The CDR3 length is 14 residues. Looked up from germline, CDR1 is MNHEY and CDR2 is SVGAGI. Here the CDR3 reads CASSYLGGTDTQYF. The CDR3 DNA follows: TGTGCCAGCAGTTACCTCGGGGGTACAGATACGCAGTATTTT.

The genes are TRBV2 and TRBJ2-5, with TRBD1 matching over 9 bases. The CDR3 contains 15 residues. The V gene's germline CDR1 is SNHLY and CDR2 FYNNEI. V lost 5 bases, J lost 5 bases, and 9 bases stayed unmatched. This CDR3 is CASSLPQGAWETQYF. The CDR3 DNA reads TGTGCCAGCAGTCTCCCACAGGGGGCGTGGGAGACCCAGTACTTC.

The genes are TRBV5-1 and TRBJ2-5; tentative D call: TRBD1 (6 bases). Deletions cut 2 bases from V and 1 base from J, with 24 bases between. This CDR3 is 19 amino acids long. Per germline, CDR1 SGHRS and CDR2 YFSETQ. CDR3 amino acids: CASSFNSETGSLGQETQYF. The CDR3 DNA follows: TGCGCCAGCAGCTTTAACTCCGAGACAGGATCTTTGGGCCAAGAGACCCAGTACTTC. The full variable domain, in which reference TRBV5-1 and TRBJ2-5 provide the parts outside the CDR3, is KAGVTQTPRYLIKTRGQQVTLSCSPISGHRSVSWYQQTPGQGLQFLFEYFSETQRNKGNFPGRFSGRQFSNSRSEMNVSTLELGDSALYLCASSFNSETGSLGQETQYFGPGTRLLVL.

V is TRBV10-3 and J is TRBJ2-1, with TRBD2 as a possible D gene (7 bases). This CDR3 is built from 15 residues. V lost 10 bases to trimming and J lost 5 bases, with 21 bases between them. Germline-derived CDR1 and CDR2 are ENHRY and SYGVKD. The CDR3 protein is CATQLSGEGDNEQFF. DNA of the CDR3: TGTGCCACCCAATTGTCAGGGGAGGGGGACAATGAGCAGTTCTTC.

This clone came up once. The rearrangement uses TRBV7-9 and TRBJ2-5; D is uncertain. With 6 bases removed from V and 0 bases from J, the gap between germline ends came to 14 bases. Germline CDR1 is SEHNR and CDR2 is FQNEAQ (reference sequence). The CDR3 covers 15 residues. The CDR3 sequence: CASRRGESYQETQYF. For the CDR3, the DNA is TGTGCCAGCAGAAGAGGAGAATCGTACCAAGAGACCCAGTACTTC.

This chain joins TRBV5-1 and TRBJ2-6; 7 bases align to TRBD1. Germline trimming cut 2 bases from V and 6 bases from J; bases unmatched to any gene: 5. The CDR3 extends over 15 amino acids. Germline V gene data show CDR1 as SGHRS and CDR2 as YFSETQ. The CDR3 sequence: CASSFGTGEANVLTF. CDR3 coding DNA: TGCGCCAGCAGCTTTGGAACAGGGGAGGCCAACGTCCTGACTTTC.